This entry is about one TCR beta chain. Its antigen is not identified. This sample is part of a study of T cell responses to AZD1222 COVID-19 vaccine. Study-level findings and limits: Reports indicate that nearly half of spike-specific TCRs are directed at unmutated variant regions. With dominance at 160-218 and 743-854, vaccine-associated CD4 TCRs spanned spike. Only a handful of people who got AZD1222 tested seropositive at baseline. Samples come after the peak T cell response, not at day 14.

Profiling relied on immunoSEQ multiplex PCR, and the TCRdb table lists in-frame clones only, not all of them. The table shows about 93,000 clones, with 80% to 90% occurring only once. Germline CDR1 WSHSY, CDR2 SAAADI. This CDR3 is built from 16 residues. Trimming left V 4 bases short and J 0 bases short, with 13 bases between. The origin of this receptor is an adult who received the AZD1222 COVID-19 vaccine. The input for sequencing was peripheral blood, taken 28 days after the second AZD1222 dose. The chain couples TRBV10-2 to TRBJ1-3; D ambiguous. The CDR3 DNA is TGCGCCAGCAGTGTTCGGACGGCTGGCTCTGGAAACACCATATATTTT. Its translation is CASSVRTAGSGNTIYF.